Included here is one T cell receptor (beta chain) sequence, with context. This specimen belongs to a study of T cells in tuberculosis. TCR-alpha and TCR-beta chains were sequenced unpaired. Profiled with immunoSEQ multiplex PCR; TCRdb holds only in-frame clones, not every one. The data contain around 60,000 clones, about four fifths of them singletons. Germline CDR1 and CDR2: MNHEY and SVGAGI. The CDR3 covers 16 residues. V was pared by 2 bases and J by 6 bases, with 9 bases of the junction left unmatched. The study's findings and limits: Some low-affinity tetramer-binding T cells may be absent from this sample.

Cells were sorted from thawed PBMC rested overnight and stained with GMM-loaded CD1B tetramer, viability dye and anti-CD3. CD1B tetramers were loaded with Rhodococcus equi-derived C32 glucose monomycolate. Tetramer-sorted PBMC had been CD14 monocyte-depleted before freezing. Tetramer-negative cells, roughly 100,000 per donor, were also sorted. Specimen: CD1b-GMM tetramer-negative cells sorted from PBMCs. The sequence was collected from an adult woman with latent tuberculosis. V usage is TRBV6-5 and J usage is TRBJ2-3; 9 bases agree with TRBD2. CDR3 protein: CASSYQGGRASDTQYF. The DNA of the CDR3 is TGTGCCAGCAGTTACCAGGGCGGGAGGGCTTCCGATACGCAGTATTTT.